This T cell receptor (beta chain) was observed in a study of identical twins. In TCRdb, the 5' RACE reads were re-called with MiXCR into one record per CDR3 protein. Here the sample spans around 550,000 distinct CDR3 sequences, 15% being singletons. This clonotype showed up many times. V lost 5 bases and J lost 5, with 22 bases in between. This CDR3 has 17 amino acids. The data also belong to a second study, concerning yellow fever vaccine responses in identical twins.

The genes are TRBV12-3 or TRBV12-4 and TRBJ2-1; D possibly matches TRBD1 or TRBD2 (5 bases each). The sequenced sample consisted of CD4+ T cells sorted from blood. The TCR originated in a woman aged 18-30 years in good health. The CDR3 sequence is CASSPLLGVIPDNEQFF. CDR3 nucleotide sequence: TGTGCCAGCAGTCCCCTCTTGGGGGTGATACCCGACAATGAGCAGTTCTTC.